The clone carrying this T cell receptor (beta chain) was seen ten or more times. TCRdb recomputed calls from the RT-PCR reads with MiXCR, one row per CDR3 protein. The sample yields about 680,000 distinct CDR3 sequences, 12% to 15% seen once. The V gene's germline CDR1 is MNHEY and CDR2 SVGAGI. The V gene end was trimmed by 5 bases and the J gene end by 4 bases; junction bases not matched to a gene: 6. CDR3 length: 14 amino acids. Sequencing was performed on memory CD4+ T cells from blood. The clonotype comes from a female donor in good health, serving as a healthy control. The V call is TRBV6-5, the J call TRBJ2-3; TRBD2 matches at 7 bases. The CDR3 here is CASSPSGISDTQYF. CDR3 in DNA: TGTGCCAGCAGTCCGAGCGGGATCTCAGATACGCAGTATTTT.